This T cell receptor (beta chain) is drawn from a study of neurological immune-mediated disorders. Study results and caveats: The expanded clones of different subjects shared no CDR3 amino acid sequences (suggesting private repertoires in all groups). HTLV-1-associated myelopathy displayed the greatest TCR clonal expansion, and multiple sclerosis exhibited the smallest, lower than that of healthy controls.

The T cells used for sorted libraries numbered some 1 million, either CD4+ or CD8+. As for this clonotype: Its antigen remains unidentified. One junction end disagrees with the germline gene, perhaps due to a read error.

The team produced cDNA through 5'RACE using 10-nucleotide random UMIs. TCRdb re-called the 5' RACE reads through MiXCR, storing one row per CDR3 protein. The data contain under 15,000 distinct CDR3 sequences, roughly 13% of them singletons. Germline V gives CDR1 SGHVS, CDR2 FQNEAQ. The CDR3 has 14 amino acids. The rearrangement joins TRBV7-8 to TRBJ1-6; D unresolved. The sequence was collected from a female donor with HTLV-1-associated myelopathy (HAM/TSP). The specimen sequenced was CD8+ T cells from blood. CDR3 sequence (DNA): TGTGCCAGCAGCCGGACGGGGAGGATATCACCCATCCACTTT. It yields the protein CASSRTGRISPIHF.